These T cell receptor beta chains were read from a single sample in a study of vaccination effects on CD4 cells after COVID-19. The antigens of these receptors remain unknown. The data were produced by immunoSEQ multiplex PCR, yet TCRdb's version contains in-frame clones alone and is incomplete. The sample consists of some 70,000 clones, about 86% of them appearing once. This specimen consisted of CD4+ T cells from PBMCs cultured with HCoV-229E spike peptides, obtained after COVID-19 vaccination. These receptors were collected from a human donor who received a COVID-19 vaccine. Both conserved end residues are part of each CDR3. Part of the rows lack a size; the others show once, few, many or a class for expanded clones.

clone_size j_call v_call cdr3_aa
NA TRBJ1-1 TRBV5-1 CASSDYTGLNTEAFF
NA TRBJ2-1 TRBV3-1/TRBV3-2 CASSQGISSGGGEQFF
NA TRBJ1-5 TRBV5-5 CASSFRDVPYQPQHF
NA TRBJ1-5 TRBV6-5 CASSPGHHQPQHF
NA TRBJ1-2 TRBV19 CASNLTPRGGYTF
NA TRBJ1-1 TRBV12-3/TRBV12-4 CASSYRGHTEAFF
NA TRBJ1-6 TRBV30 CAWKEDSSSPLHF
NA TRBJ1-1 TRBV7-2 CASSYPGATEAFF
NA TRBJ1-5 TRBV2 CATRGQGNQPQHF
NA TRBJ1-3 TRBV7-9 CASSLVSRGNTIYF
NA TRBJ2-5 TRBV29-1 CSAARGGQETQYF
NA TRBJ1-1 TRBV7-8 CASSFDRANTEAFF
NA TRBJ1-2 TRBV19 CASTDERDGYTF
once TRBJ1-6 TRBV4-3 CASSQALLRPLHF
NA TRBJ1-2 TRBV6-1 CASSDAGVSGYTF
NA TRBJ1-2 TRBV4-3 CASSRSRTENYGYTF